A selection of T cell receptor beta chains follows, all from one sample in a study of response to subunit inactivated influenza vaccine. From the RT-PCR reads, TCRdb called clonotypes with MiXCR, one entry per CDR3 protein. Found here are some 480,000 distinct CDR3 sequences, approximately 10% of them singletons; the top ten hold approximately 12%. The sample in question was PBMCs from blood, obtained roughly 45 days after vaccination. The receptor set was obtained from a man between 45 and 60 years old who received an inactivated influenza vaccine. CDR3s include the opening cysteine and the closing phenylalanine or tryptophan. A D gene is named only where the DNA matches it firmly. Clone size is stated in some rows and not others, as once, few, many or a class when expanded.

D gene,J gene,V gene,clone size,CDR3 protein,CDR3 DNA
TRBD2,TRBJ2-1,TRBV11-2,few,CASSLLAGDGYNEQFF,TGTGCCAGCAGCTTACTGGCGGGGGATGGCTACAATGAGCAGTTCTTC
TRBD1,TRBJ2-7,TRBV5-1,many,CASSLGPGQGTYEQYF,TGCGCCAGCAGCCTCGGGCCGGGACAGGGAACCTACGAGCAGTACTTC
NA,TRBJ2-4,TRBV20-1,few,CSARALARDGIQYF,TGCAGTGCTAGAGCCCTCGCGCGGGATGGCATTCAGTACTTC
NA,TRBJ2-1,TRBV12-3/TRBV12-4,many,CASGGGPYNEQFF,TGTGCCAGCGGTGGGGGCCCTTACAATGAGCAGTTCTTC
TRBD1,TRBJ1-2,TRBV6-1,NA,CAITRTGGAKVGYTF,TGTGCCATCACTCGGACAGGGGGCGCAAAGGTCGGCTACACCTTC
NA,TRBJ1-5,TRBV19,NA,CASSIDLISNQPQHF,TGTGCCAGTAGTATAGATCTTATAAGCAATCAGCCCCAGCATTTT
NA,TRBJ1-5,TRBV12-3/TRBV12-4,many,CASTMKRGNQPQHF,TGTGCCAGCACCATGAAGAGGGGGAATCAGCCCCAGCATTTT
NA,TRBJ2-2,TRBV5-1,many,CASSLAQGTPGELFF,TGCGCCAGCAGCTTGGCGCAAGGGACACCGGGGGAGCTGTTTTTT
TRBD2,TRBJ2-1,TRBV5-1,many,CASSRSGEVLNEQFF,TGCGCCAGCAGCAGGAGCGGGGAAGTCTTGAATGAGCAGTTCTTC
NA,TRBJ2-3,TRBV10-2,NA,CASSGHRMPSTDTQYF,TGCGCCAGCAGTGGCCATAGAATGCCTAGCACAGATACGCAGTATTTT
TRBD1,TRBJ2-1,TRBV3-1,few,CASSQDSGTGRNEQFF,TGTGCCAGCAGCCAAGATTCCGGGACAGGGAGGAATGAGCAGTTCTTC
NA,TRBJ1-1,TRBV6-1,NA,CASSPNRNTEAFF,TGTGCCAGCAGTCCTAACAGGAACACTGAAGCTTTCTTT
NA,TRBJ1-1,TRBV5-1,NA,CASSSKGGTEAFF,TGCGCCAGCAGCTCTAAAGGGGGGACTGAAGCTTTCTTT
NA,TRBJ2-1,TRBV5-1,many,CASTPGSSSYNEQFF,TGCGCCAGTACCCCAGGTAGCTCCTCCTACAATGAGCAGTTCTTC
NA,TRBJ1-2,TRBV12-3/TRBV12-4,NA,CSSSFARAGYTF,TGTTCCAGCAGTTTCGCCAGGGCTGGCTACACCTTC
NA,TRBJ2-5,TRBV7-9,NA,CASSLVGPGGKTQYF,TGTGCCAGCAGCTTAGTTGGGCCAGGAGGGAAGACCCAGTACTTC